Listed here is a single TCR beta chain. Its cognate antigen is unknown. With 1 base clipped from V and 1 base from J, the junction kept 6 bases outside the gene matches. The CDR3 length is 17 residues. CDR1 and CDR2 from the germline V gene are SGHVS and FNYEAQ. The record originates from a study of early T cells in non-severe SARS-CoV-2 infection. For the study at large: Sequencing of unsorted whole blood was done on bulk RNA, leaving chains unpaired. Notes on the study in general: Anti-spike CD8 specificities were favored by VDJdb matching, whose results missed private and CD4 specificities.

Attached unique molecular identifiers marked individual cDNA molecules. MiXCR, run by TCRdb on the 5' RACE reads, gives a single entry per CDR3 protein. The data contain 55,000 to 75,000 distinct CDR3 sequences, about a tenth of them singletons. The chain couples TRBV7-6 to TRBJ2-2, with 7 bases lining up with TRBD2. This clonotype was sampled from an adult who was a healthcare worker with PCR-confirmed SARS-CoV-2 infection or an uninfected control (not recorded which). Source material: whole blood. DNA of the CDR3: TGTGCCAGCAGCTTAGATAGGGCTAGCGGGAACACCGGGGAGCTGTTTTTT. Its protein product is CASSLDRASGNTGELFF. Together with reference TRBV7-6 and TRBJ2-2, the CDR3 gives the full variable domain: GAGVSQSPRYKVTKRGQDVALRCDPISGHVSLYWYRQALGQGPEFLTYFNYEAQQDKSGLPNDRFSAERPEGSISTLTIQRTEQRDSAMYRCASSLDRASGNTGELFFGEGSRLTVL.